The present T cell receptor (beta chain) was sequenced within a study of low-dose radiotherapy and immunotherapy resistance in tumors. Study summary: A dose of 300 mg of oral aspirin was taken by patients daily for four cycles from cycle 1 day 1.

Primers targeting TRAV and TRBV primed first-strand cDNA, covering alpha and beta chains. The authors ran around 20 PCR cycles to amplify TCRs with a constant-region primer and V-primer adapter. In TCRdb, the reads were re-called with MiXCR into one record per CDR3 protein. The data contain under 75,000 distinct CDR3 sequences, roughly 23% of them singletons. This clonotype was counted many times. The time point denotes: after trial treatment. Regarding treatment: LDRT plus nivolumab, ipilimumab, low-dose cyclophosphamide and aspirin (RACIN trial). V shed 2 bases and J 5 bases; nucleotides not matched to a gene: 8. Germline CDR1 SGHRS, CDR2 YFSETQ. This CDR3 has 16 residues.

This clonotype originated in a male donor with prostate cancer. This specimen was PBMCs, taken after low-dose radiotherapy plus immunotherapy. This chain joins TRBV5-1 and TRBJ2-2; 8 nucleotides align to TRBD2. The CDR3 DNA is TGCGCCAGCAGCTTTCGAACGGGAGGGCCGACCGGGGAGCTGTTTTTT. This gives the protein CASSFRTGGPTGELFF.